What follows describes a single T cell receptor beta chain. These data come from a study of Ad26.COV2.S vaccination and SARS-CoV-2 variants. As for treatment: over 15 received Ad26.COV2.S at low or high dose, single or two shots; about 5 received placebo; per-sample allocation not given. Day 63 after the first vaccine or placebo injection was the time point for sampling. An adult of 18-55 years in Boston served as donor. V was clipped by 4 bases and J by 8 bases; unmatched bases: 9. The CDR3 extends over 16 amino acids. Germline lookup yields CDR1 MNHEY and CDR2 SMNVEV (reference sequence). The data were produced by immunoSEQ multiplex PCR, yet TCRdb's version contains in-frame clones alone and is incomplete. The sample holds about 320,000 clones, approximately 86% seen once.

This receptor was identified in a person between 18 and 65 years old who received the Ad26.COV2.S COVID-19 vaccine or a placebo. The sequences come from peripheral blood, collected in a trial of Ad26.COV2.S vaccine versus placebo. This chain links TRBV27 with TRBJ1-6; 9 bases line up with TRBD1. The CDR3 DNA follows: TGTGCCAGCAGTTCAACCGGGACAGGGATTTATTCACCCCTCCACTTT. This encodes CASSSTGTGIYSPLHF.